This T cell receptor beta chain is from a study of T-cell memory formation after mild COVID-19 (dated by TCRdb to 2020 to 2023). Regarding the study in general: Most TCR sequence clusters were specific to one of the two donors. In a couple of donors, T-cell clones that expanded and contracted after mild COVID-19 were followed by sequencing TCRalpha and TCRbeta repertoires longitudinally. The cohort comprised two young, previously healthy adult volunteers, one female and one male.

Reading from cysteine to phenylalanine, the CDR3 counts 17 amino acids. Only CDR3 DNA remains: 51 bases, in frame from the first base. From a lookup of the germline V gene, CDR1 and CDR2 are LGHNA and YNFKEQ. V ends up 8 bases short and J 0 bases short, with an unmatched junction base count of 14. Ficoll-Paque density gradient centrifugation was the method used to isolate PBMCs. For this clonotype: Its specific antigen is unknown. Base qualities are not provided; no much larger clone lies one nucleotide away.

TCRdb names Illumina NovaSeq 6000 as the instrument used. TCRalpha and TCRbeta cDNA libraries were built by 5'RACE with constant-segment primers, adding sample barcodes and unique molecular identifiers. RNA was extracted from every sample with Trizol reagent. The libraries were amplified in two PCR steps, and the second step added a second sample barcode and Illumina TruSeq adapters. Sequencing of the libraries was done on an Illumina NovaSeq, producing 2 x 150 bp paired-end reads. As for how the authors treated the data: Reads were demultiplexed and collapsed into UMI-guided consensus sequences with migec v1.2.7. Using mixcr v2.1.11, the UMI consensuses were aligned to TRA and TRB V and J templates and assembled into clonotypes. Expanded or contracted clonotypes were those called significant by both edgeR and NoisET, with noise models trained on biological replicates. For edgeR calls, the thresholds were a false discovery rate-adjusted p below 0.01 and a log2 fold-change of 1. As an exploratory analysis of dynamics, max-normalized trajectories of the 1000 most abundant clonotypes were examined by PCA with hierarchical clustering. Separately sequenced CD4+ and CD8+ repertoires were used to assign the CD4 or CD8 phenotype of responding clones. TCRdb passed the public sequencing reads through fastp at Q25 and MiXCR, retaining productive beta sequences. CDR3 protein duplicates are merged, each entry listing the most common genes and DNA. The V and J calls follow TCRdb's processing rather than the paper's. In all, the sample holds fewer than 250,000 distinct CDR3 sequences, and roughly a tenth of those were seen once. Together, the top ten hold around 2.9% of the sample.

General findings and caveats noted by the study authors: Balanced CD4/CD8 phenotypes were observed for clones contracting from day 15 to 85, whereas a bias towards CD4+ was observed for a second wave of clones expanding from day 15 to 37. Some responding clones were detected in pre-infection memory, which suggested that pre-existing cross-reactive memory T cells had joined the SARS-CoV-2 response. Contracting CD4+ clones turned up mainly in the CM and EM memory subsets, whereas EMRA was where CD8+ clones were enriched. Only two mild cases were covered in the study, and larger cohorts including severe cases with pre-infection samples were considered necessary. SARS-CoV-2 specificity of the second-wave clones peaking on day 37 was not confirmed.

The sequencing sample was made of PBMCs or a T cell subset sorted from them (not recorded which). The sequence joins TRBV4-2 to TRBJ2-3; 7 bases in the junction line up with TRBD2. This TCR came from a man between 18 and 29 years old who had mild COVID-19 (a few samples of this study predate the infection). The sample titles of this study are shuffled in the database, so cell type and time point are left out; the donor was told from shared clones. The CDR3 amino acid sequence is: CASGRTGGGTSTDTQYF. The DNA sequence is given as TGTGCCAGCGGCCGGACGGGGGGAGGAACTAGCACAGATACGCAGTATTTT.